This T cell receptor beta chain stems from a study of T cell responses to AZD1222 COVID-19 vaccine. Study observations and caveats: Donors skewed white British and female; clonal diversity was possibly underestimated.

TCRdb's table, derived via immunoSEQ multiplex PCR, lists solely in-frame clones and lacks some. The sample records 60,000 to 75,000 clones, 80% to 90% being singletons. Germline V gene sequence: CDR1 KGHSH, CDR2 LQKENI. Trimming pared 3 bases from V and 1 base from J, leaving 7 bases between. The CDR3 runs 13 residues. Of note for this clone: Its cognate antigen is unknown.

This specimen was peripheral blood, taken on day 0 of AZD1222 vaccination. The receptor's source is an adult in good health. V is TRBV18 and J is TRBJ2-7; no clear D. CDR3 amino acids: CASSPADSYEQYF. CDR3 nucleotides: TGTGCCAGCTCACCGGCTGATTCCTACGAGCAGTACTTC.